The 31 T cell receptor beta chains below all came from one sample that was sequenced in a study of blood T cell repertoires in COVID-19. Libraries were prepared by immunoSEQ multiplex PCR; TCRdb keeps only in-frame clonotypes and omits some of them. The profile shows about 400,000 clones, approximately 90% of them singletons. The sample taken for sequencing was peripheral blood. The receptors were sampled from a woman younger than 45 with acute or convalescent COVID-19.

The chain is built from TRBV28 and TRBJ1-2; TRBD1 is a possible D gene (5 bases). Trimming shortened V by 5 bases and J by 5 bases, and 15 bases separated the two germline ends. Germline assignment: CDR1 MDHEN and CDR2 SYDVKM. The CDR3 covers 14 residues. The CDR3 sequence is CASSPRPDRYGYTF. DNA of the CDR3: TGTGCCAGCAGTCCTCGCCCCGACAGATATGGCTACACCTTC.

The genes are TRBV10-3 and TRBJ2-3; 9 bases line up with TRBD1. The germline CDR1 and CDR2 sequences are ENHRY and SYGVKD. Trimming took 3 bases from V and 5 from J; bases not matched to a gene: 6. The CDR3 is made up of 15 amino acids. CDR3 sequence: CAISDPGQGRDTQYF. As DNA, the CDR3 is TGTGCCATCAGTGATCCGGGACAGGGAAGAGATACGCAGTATTTT.

The chain combines TRBV19 with TRBJ1-5, with TRBD1 as a possible D gene (6 bases). The length of the CDR3 is 15 residues. CDR1 LNHDA and CDR2 SQIVND come from the germline V gene (reference sequence). V was cut by 8 bases and J by 3 bases, with 17 bases left in between. CDR3 DNA: TGTGCCAGTTCCTGGGACAAGGGACCCAATCAGCCCCAGCATTTT. It encodes CASSWDKGPNQPQHF.

The gene calls are TRBV7-9 and TRBJ2-7, with D possibly matching TRBD2 (6 bases). Germline V gene lookup returns CDR1 SEHNR and CDR2 FQNEAQ (reference sequence). The CDR3 is 13 residues long. V dropped 5 bases and J dropped 7 bases, with 15 bases sitting between them. CDR3 nucleotides: TGTGCCAGCAGCCGCCAACTAGCTTGGGAGCAGTACTTC. It translates to CASSRQLAWEQYF.

This clone occurred a few times. V gene TRBV20-1 combines with J gene TRBJ1-1, with D hard to call. The germline gives CDR1 DFQATT, CDR2 SNEGSKA (reference sequence). The V end lost 3 bases, the J end lost 4 bases, and 6 bases lay between the germline ends. The CDR3 sequence is 11 residues long. In nucleotides, the CDR3 is TGCAGTGCTAGCCTCTCCACTGAAGCTTTCTTT. This encodes CSASLSTEAFF.

CDR3 sequence: CASSVSGGAGNNEQFF. The CDR3 DNA sequence: TGTGCCAGCAGCGTAAGCGGGGGGGCAGGAAACAATGAGCAGTTCTTC. V and J are TRBV9 and TRBJ2-1; TRBD2 matches at 10 bases. The germline V gene has CDR1 SGDLS and CDR2 YYNGEE. This CDR3 has 16 amino acids. The V gene end was trimmed by 1 base and the J gene end by 5 bases; junction bases not matched to a gene: 6.

This sequence joins TRBV2 and TRBJ2-1; 9 nucleotides align to TRBD2. The CDR3 consists of 15 residues. The J segment lost 4 bases and the V segment lost 6 bases, leaving 7 bases of the junction unmatched. From germline, CDR1 is SNHLY and CDR2 FYNNEI. The CDR3 region has the DNA TGTGCCAGCAGCAGAGGACTAGCGAGGTACAATGAGCAGTTCTTC. Residues: CASSRGLARYNEQFF.

This clone was observed a single time. The V and J genes are TRBV5-1 and TRBJ1-1; D is ambiguous. Germline V gene sequence: CDR1 SGHRS, CDR2 YFSETQ. This CDR3 is 13 amino acids long. Between the trimmed V and J ends, which lost 5 bases and 4 bases, there was a span of 12 bases. CDR3 nucleotide sequence: TGCGCCAGCAGGGAAGACGAGGGCACTGAAGCTTTCTTT. Amino acid sequence: CASREDEGTEAFF.

This clone was seen once. This chain joins TRBV5-4 and TRBJ2-5; D is unresolved. This CDR3 is 13 amino acids long. Trimming shortened V by 6 bases and J by 0 bases, and 9 bases separated the two germline ends. Germline CDR1 SGHNT, CDR2 YYREEE (reference sequence). CDR3 sequence reads: CASKEQHQETQYF. The CDR3, as DNA: TGTGCCAGCAAGGAGCAACACCAAGAGACCCAGTACTTC.

The chain has TRBV18 and TRBJ1-5; D might be TRBD1 (6 bases). The germline V gene has CDR1 KGHSH and CDR2 LQKENI. CDR3 length: 13 residues. Trimming stripped 6 bases from V and 5 bases from J, with 11 bases between. The CDR3 region has the DNA TGTGCCAGCTCCTACAGGGACCATCAGCCCCAGCATTTT. Translated, it gives CASSYRDHQPQHF.

The genes are TRBV4-1 and TRBJ2-5; 12 bases fit TRBD2. Trimming cost V 5 bases and J 4 bases; bases outside gene matches: 2. The germline V gene encodes CDR1 MGHRA and CDR2 YSYEKL. This CDR3 is 14 amino acids long. The CDR3 coding sequence is TGCGCCAGCAGCTCACTAGCGGGGGGAGAGACCCAGTACTTC. Encoded protein: CASSSLAGGETQYF.

J is TRBJ2-3 and V is TRBV7-9, with 7 bases that match TRBD1. J lost 2 bases, V lost 5 bases, and 13 bases had no gene match. Germline CDR1 and CDR2: SEHNR and FQNEAQ (reference sequence). This CDR3 is built from 17 residues. CDR3 nucleotides: TGTGCCAGCAGCAGGGGTATTTCGGGACAGTTCACAGATACGCAGTATTTT. Amino acid sequence: CASSRGISGQFTDTQYF.

This chain connects TRBV12-5 to TRBJ2-3; the D gene is possibly TRBD2 (8 bases). V was pared by 5 bases and J by 3 bases, with 24 bases between. CDR3 length: 18 residues. In germline, CDR1 is LGHNT, CDR2 FRNRAP. The CDR3 region is CASGPSGGGTRGTDTQYF. The CDR3, as DNA: TGTGCTAGTGGTCCCTCTGGCGGGGGGACCAGGGGGACAGATACGCAGTATTTT.

In its sample, this clone was seen once. The gene calls are TRBV4-1 and TRBJ2-7; TRBD2 matches 8 bases. V dropped 1 base and J dropped 6; count of bases not matched to a gene: 17. The CDR3 has 18 residues. In germline, CDR1 is MGHRA, CDR2 YSYEKL. This CDR3 is CASSQVNLPTVTSAEQYF. The DNA of the CDR3 is TGCGCCAGCAGCCAAGTTAATTTACCGACAGTGACTAGCGCCGAGCAGTACTTC.

The rearrangement links TRBV5-1 to TRBJ2-7, with 11 bases fitting TRBD1. The CDR3 is 15 amino acids. In germline, CDR1 is SGHRS, CDR2 YFSETQ. V lost 4 bases and J lost 3; bases outside the gene matches: 6. DNA for the CDR3: TGCGCCAGCAGCGTGCGGACAGGGGGCTTCTACGAGCAGTACTTC. Its translation: CASSVRTGGFYEQYF.

This clone was seen only once. This chain uses TRBV2 with TRBJ2-1; 11 bases match TRBD2. With V trimmed by 2 bases and J by 7 bases, 7 bases remained unmatched. This CDR3 has 16 amino acids. Germline V gene sequence: CDR1 SNHLY, CDR2 FYNNEI. Here the CDR3 reads CASSERLAGPENEQFF. For the CDR3, the DNA is TGTGCCAGCAGTGAAAGACTAGCGGGGCCCGAAAATGAGCAGTTCTTC. The full variable domain, its missing parts supplied by reference TRBV2 and TRBJ2-1, is EPEVTQTPSHQVTQMGQEVILRCVPISNHLYFYWYRQILGQKVEFLVSFYNNEISEKSEIFDDQFSVERPDGSNFTLKIRSTKLEDSAMYFCASSERLAGPENEQFFGPGTRLTVL.

The V and J genes are TRBV29-1 and TRBJ1-1, with D perhaps matching TRBD1 (6 bases). The germline gives CDR1 SQVTM, CDR2 ANQGSEA. The CDR3 runs 14 residues. The V and J ends lost 5 bases and 4 bases respectively, with 17 bases between them. The CDR3: CSVRSQGRFTEAFF. CDR3 DNA: TGCAGCGTTAGGTCGCAGGGGAGATTCACTGAAGCTTTCTTT. Supplemented by reference TRBV29-1 and TRBJ1-1, the full variable domain reads SAVISQKPSRDICQRGTSLTIQCQVDSQVTMMFWYRQQPGQSLTLIATANQGSEATYESGFVIDKFPISRPNLTFSTLTVSNMSPEDSSIYLCSVRSQGRFTEAFFGQGTRLTVV.

This clone was observed once. The chain employs TRBV10-3 and TRBJ2-7; 9 nucleotides match TRBD1. Trimming took 10 bases from V and 7 from J; bases not matched to a gene: 8. Germline-derived CDR1 and CDR2 are ENHRY and SYGVKD. The CDR3 runs to 12 residues. CDR3: CATLGQGREQYF. As DNA, the CDR3 is TGTGCCACACTGGGACAGGGTAGAGAGCAGTACTTC.

On this clone: Other DNA sequences in this sample translate to the same CDR3. V usage is TRBV27 and J usage is TRBJ2-7, with D possibly TRBD2 on 5 matching bases. This CDR3 spans 13 amino acids. The V gene lost 4 bases and the J gene lost 4 bases, with 11 bases spanning the gap. CDR1 is MNHEY, CDR2 SMNVEV, per germline (reference sequence). The CDR3: CASSSGGSYEQYF. The CDR3 DNA sequence: TGTGCCAGCAGTTCGGGTGGGAGTTACGAGCAGTACTTC.

The chain uses TRBV12-3 or TRBV12-4 and TRBJ2-7; tentatively, D is TRBD1 (5 bases). With 2 bases removed from V and 2 bases from J, the gap between germline ends came to 7 bases. This CDR3 region has 13 residues. This CDR3 is CASSLRGPYEQYF. The CDR3 nucleotides are TGTGCCAGCAGTTTAAGGGGCCCCTACGAGCAGTACTTC.

In its sample, this clone was seen a few times. The V call is TRBV3-1 (or the pseudogene TRBV3-2), the J call TRBJ1-1; 9 positions agree with TRBD1. The CDR3 runs 15 residues. The germline gives CDR1 LGHDT, CDR2 YNNKEL (reference sequence). J gave up 0 bases and V 6 bases, and 5 bases lay outside the gene matches. CDR3 sequence: CASRGGTGMNTEAFF. The CDR3 nucleotides read TGTGCCAGCAGGGGAGGGACAGGGATGAACACTGAAGCTTTCTTT.

V is TRBV18 and J is TRBJ1-1; D unclear. V shed 3 bases and J shed 3 bases, with 8 bases lying between them. The CDR3 loop spans 13 amino acids. Germline V gene lookup returns CDR1 KGHSH and CDR2 LQKENI. CDR3: CASSPGGHTEAFF. As DNA, the CDR3 is TGTGCCAGCTCACCGGGAGGCCACACTGAAGCTTTCTTT.

This clone was observed once. J is TRBJ1-5 and V is TRBV6-5; a possible D gene is TRBD1 (5 bases). Trimming left V 7 bases short and J 0 bases short, with 13 bases between. Germline-derived CDR1 and CDR2 are MNHEY and SVGAGI. CDR3 size: 15 residues. CDR3 DNA: TGTGCCAGCACCTCAGGGTTCAATAGCAATCAGCCCCAGCATTTT. As protein: CASTSGFNSNQPQHF.

The chain uses TRBV5-4 and TRBJ1-4, with D possibly being TRBD1 (6 bases). CDR1 and CDR2 from the germline V gene are SGHNT and YYREEE (reference sequence). The CDR3 length is 14 residues. Between the trimmed V and J ends, which lost 0 bases and 7 bases, there was a span of 10 bases. The CDR3 DNA is TGTGCCAGCAGCTTGGTGGACAGACCTGAAAAACTGTTTTTT. Translation gives CASSLVDRPEKLFF.

J is TRBJ1-5 and V is TRBV12-5; 8 nucleotides agree with TRBD1. Trimming took 6 bases from V and 0 from J; bases not matched to a gene: 10. The germline V gene has CDR1 LGHNT and CDR2 FRNRAP. The CDR3 has 17 residues. The CDR3 loop is CASGSGQGSYSNQPQHF. CDR3 DNA sequence: TGTGCTAGTGGCTCCGGACAGGGATCTTATAGCAATCAGCCCCAGCATTTT.

The CDR3 nucleotides read TGTGCCAGCAGCGAGGGCGGTAGCGGTTCAAACACTGAAGCTTTCTTT. This codes for CASSEGGSGSNTEAFF. This chain connects TRBV9 to TRBJ1-1; D is undetermined. The CDR3 contains 16 residues. Trimming pared 3 bases from V and 2 bases from J, leaving 17 bases between. The germline V gene has CDR1 SGDLS and CDR2 YYNGEE.

The V gene is TRBV30, the J gene TRBJ1-6, with a weak D call TRBD1 (5 bases). Germline lookup yields CDR1 GTSNPN and CDR2 SVGIG (reference sequence). The CDR3 has 13 residues. V was trimmed by 0 bases and J by 8 bases, leaving 8 bases between them. DNA of the CDR3: TGTGCCTGGAGTGTGACAGAGTATTCACCCCTCCACTTT. Translation: CAWSVTEYSPLHF.

The rearrangement uses TRBV24-1 and TRBJ2-5, with D tentatively TRBD1 (5 bases). This CDR3 has 14 residues. Germline CDR1 is KGHDR and CDR2 is SFDVKD. Trimming pared 5 bases from V and 5 bases from J, leaving 14 bases between. Here the CDR3 reads CATSVSGPGETQYF. As DNA, the CDR3 is TGTGCCACCAGTGTATCGGGTCCAGGGGAGACCCAGTACTTC.

J is TRBJ2-5 and V is TRBV12-5; 10 nucleotides match TRBD2. This CDR3 has 16 residues. Germline V gene sequence: CDR1 LGHNT, CDR2 FRNRAP. The trim removed 6 bases at V and 4 bases at J, leaving 11 bases unmatched. The CDR3, as DNA: TGTGCTAGTGGGGGTCTAGCGGGGGTTTCGTTAGAGACCCAGTACTTC. The encoded protein is CASGGLAGVSLETQYF.

The chain recombines TRBV10-3 with TRBJ1-3; 7 bases line up with TRBD1. Germline-derived CDR1 and CDR2 are ENHRY and SYGVKD. V trimming: 2 bases; J trimming: 2 bases; junction bases outside the gene matches: 6. The CDR3 totals 16 residues. Written as DNA, the CDR3 is TGTGCCATCAGTGAGGACAGGGCCGGCCCTGGAAACACCATATATTTT. This codes for CAISEDRAGPGNTIYF.

The V and J genes are TRBV5-1 and TRBJ2-1; tentative D call: TRBD1 (7 bases). This CDR3 has 15 amino acids. Trimming removed 2 bases from V and 7 bases from J, with 16 bases in between. Germline V gives CDR1 SGHRS, CDR2 YFSETQ. CDR3 protein: CASSLGGQGVNEQFF. The CDR3 DNA follows: TGCGCCAGCAGCTTAGGGGGGCAGGGGGTGAATGAGCAGTTCTTC. The full variable domain, in which reference TRBV5-1 and TRBJ2-1 provide the parts outside the CDR3, is KAGVTQTPRYLIKTRGQQVTLSCSPISGHRSVSWYQQTPGQGLQFLFEYFSETQRNKGNFPGRFSGRQFSNSRSEMNVSTLELGDSALYLCASSLGGQGVNEQFFGPGTRLTVL.